This passage covers 14 T cell receptor beta chains from one sample sequenced in a study of cytomegalovirus exposure and HLA in healthy donors. The assay was immunoSEQ multiplex PCR, and TCRdb's table has in-frame clones only and misses some. This table holds about 56,000 clones, approximately 89% found once. Specimen: PBMCs. These receptors came from a woman between 18 and 29 years old in good health and CMV-seronegative.

This clone was recorded a few times. The chain carries TRBV6-5 and TRBJ2-1, with D perhaps TRBD1 (6 bases). V lost 0 bases to trimming and J lost 2 bases, with 11 bases between them. The length of the CDR3 is 16 residues. In germline, CDR1 is MNHEY, CDR2 SVGAGI. The CDR3 reads CASSYSGSGAYNEQFF. In DNA, the CDR3 is TGTGCCAGCAGTTACTCAGGGTCAGGGGCCTACAATGAGCAGTTCTTC.

The chain couples TRBV5-5 to TRBJ1-2, with D maybe TRBD1 (5 bases). There are 15 residues in the CDR3. The V and J ends lost 3 bases and 3 bases respectively, with 15 bases between them. The germline V gene has CDR1 SGHKS and CDR2 YYEKEE (reference sequence). CDR3 protein: CASSSTTGSYYGYTF. Here the CDR3 DNA reads TGTGCCAGCAGCTCCACTACAGGATCCTACTATGGCTACACCTTC.

The V call is TRBV7-9, the J call TRBJ1-1; no definite D call. In germline, CDR1 is SEHNR, CDR2 FQNEAQ (reference sequence). The CDR3 consists of 16 residues. The ends were cut back, 2 bases at V and 1 base at J, with 14 bases in the middle. CDR3 sequence reads: CASSLRQVGPNTEAFF. The CDR3 nucleotides read TGTGCCAGCAGCTTACGGCAGGTTGGCCCGAACACTGAAGCTTTCTTT.

This chain links TRBV29-1 with TRBJ1-2; maybe TRBD1 (5 bases). This CDR3 is built from 12 residues. From germline, CDR1 is SQVTM and CDR2 ANQGSEA. CDR3 DNA sequence: TGCAGTGGGAGGGACTCGAACTATGGCTACACCTTC. Translating it yields CSGRDSNYGYTF.

The gene calls are TRBV19 and TRBJ2-3; D might be TRBD2 (5 bases). The V end lost 5 bases, the J end lost 2 bases, and 14 bases lay between the germline ends. This CDR3 region has 15 residues. Germline CDR1 reads LNHDA; CDR2 reads SQIVND (reference sequence). The CDR3: CASSLSLATTDTQYF. DNA of the CDR3: TGTGCCAGTAGTTTAAGTCTAGCCACCACAGATACGCAGTATTTT.

The rearrangement joins TRBV5-7 to TRBJ1-1; no clear D. TRBV5-7 is an ORF; its function is uncertain. V lost 0 bases and J 10 bases, leaving 7 bases between the germline ends. The CDR3 has 11 amino acids. CDR3 in amino acids: CASSLEHSAFF. In nucleotides, the CDR3 is TGTGCCAGCAGCTTGGAACATTCAGCTTTCTTT.

This clone appeared once. This chain connects TRBV5-1 to TRBJ2-3, with 9 positions matching TRBD2. The CDR3 is 17 residues long. Losses at the gene ends were 0 bases for V and 3 bases for J; bases not matched to a gene: 8. Germline lookup yields CDR1 SGHRS and CDR2 YFSETQ. CDR3 loop: CASSLGSGSGGTDTQYF. The DNA of the CDR3 is TGCGCCAGCAGCTTGGGATCGGGTAGCGGGGGAACAGATACGCAGTATTTT.

This CDR3 reads CASSRLVGADTQYF. DNA for the CDR3: TGTGCCAGCAGTCGACTAGTAGGGGCAGATACGCAGTATTTT. V usage is TRBV11-1 and J usage is TRBJ2-3, with a tentative D call TRBD2 (6 bases). CDR3 length: 14 residues. The V end lost 6 bases, the J end lost 4 bases, and 14 bases lay between the germline ends. From germline, CDR1 is SGHAT and CDR2 FQDESV (reference sequence).

The chain is built from TRBV18 and TRBJ1-1; unclear D gene. V lost 6 bases to trimming and J lost 5 bases, with 10 bases between them. CDR3 size: 12 residues. The germline CDR1 and CDR2 sequences are KGHSH and LQKENI. CDR3 DNA: TGTGCCAGCTCCCGACTAGGAACTGAAGCTTTCTTT. It translates to CASSRLGTEAFF. The full variable domain, with the rest looked up from reference TRBV18 and TRBJ1-1, is NAGVMQNPRHLVRRRGQEARLRCSPMKGHSHVYWYRQLPEEGLKFMVYLQKENIIDESGMPKERFSAEFPKEGPSILRIQQVVRGDSAAYFCASSRLGTEAFFGQGTRLTVV.

The chain carries TRBV5-6 and TRBJ2-7; 9 bases map to TRBD2. The V segment lost 1 base and the J segment 5 bases; nucleotides outside the gene matches: 7. The germline V gene encodes CDR1 SGHDT and CDR2 YYEEEE. This CDR3 comprises 15 residues. The CDR3 bases are TGTGCCAGCAGCTTGATTGGGACTAGCCAGGACGAGCAGTACTTC. It specifies CASSLIGTSQDEQYF. The variable domain in full, completed from reference TRBV5-6 and TRBJ2-7, reads DAGVTQSPTHLIKTRGQQVTLRCSPKSGHDTVSWYQQALGQGPQFIFQYYEEEERQRGNFPDRFSGHQFPNYSSELNVNALLLGDSALYLCASSLIGTSQDEQYFGPGTRLTVT.

This chain uses TRBV7-2 with TRBJ2-5; tentatively, D is TRBD2 (6 bases). This CDR3 is 16 amino acids long. Per germline, CDR1 SGHTA and CDR2 FQGNSA. V lost 2 bases to trimming and J lost 4 bases, with 17 bases between them. The chain's CDR3 is CASSLSLGGNPETQYF. The CDR3 DNA follows: TGTGCCAGCAGCTTATCCCTCGGCGGGAACCCAGAGACCCAGTACTTC.

CDR3: CASSLWTSGRRSSYNEQFF. CDR3 nucleotides: TGTGCCAGCAGCTTATGGACTAGCGGGAGGAGAAGCTCCTACAATGAGCAGTTCTTC. The chain recombines TRBV7-9 with TRBJ2-1; 14 nucleotides match TRBD2. Germline trimming cut 2 bases from V and 0 bases from J; bases unmatched to any gene: 6. From germline, CDR1 is SEHNR and CDR2 FQNEAQ (reference sequence). The length of the CDR3 is 19 residues.

This clone was recorded only once. The chain carries TRBV13 and TRBJ2-2; 8 bases fit TRBD1. The CDR3 runs 15 residues. Germline-derived CDR1 and CDR2 are PRHDT and FYEKMQ (reference sequence). Trimming at V came to 1 base and at J to 3 bases, leaving 1 base not matched to a gene. The CDR3 DNA sequence: TGTGCCAGCAGCTTAGACAGGGGGGACACCGGGGAGCTGTTTTTT. Its translation: CASSLDRGDTGELFF.

This clone was observed once. This chain links TRBV5-6 with TRBJ1-1; the D is unclear. The CDR3 is 13 residues long. The V and J ends lost 1 base and 9 bases respectively, with 13 bases between them. Per germline, CDR1 SGHDT and CDR2 YYEEEE. CDR3 amino acids: CASSLFGPDKAFF. The DNA of the CDR3 is TGTGCCAGCAGCTTGTTCGGTCCAGACAAAGCTTTCTTT.